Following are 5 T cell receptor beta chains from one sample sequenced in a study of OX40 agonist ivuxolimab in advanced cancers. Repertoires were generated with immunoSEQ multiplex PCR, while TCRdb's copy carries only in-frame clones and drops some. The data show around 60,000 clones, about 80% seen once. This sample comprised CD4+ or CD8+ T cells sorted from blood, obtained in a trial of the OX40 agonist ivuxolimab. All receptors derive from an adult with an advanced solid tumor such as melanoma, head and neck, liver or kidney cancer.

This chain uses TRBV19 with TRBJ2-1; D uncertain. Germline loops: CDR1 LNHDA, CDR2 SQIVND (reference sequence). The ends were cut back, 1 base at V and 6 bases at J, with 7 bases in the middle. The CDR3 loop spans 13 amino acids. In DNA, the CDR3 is TGTGCCAGTAGTATAGTCCCCGGCAATGAGCAGTTCTTC. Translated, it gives CASSIVPGNEQFF.

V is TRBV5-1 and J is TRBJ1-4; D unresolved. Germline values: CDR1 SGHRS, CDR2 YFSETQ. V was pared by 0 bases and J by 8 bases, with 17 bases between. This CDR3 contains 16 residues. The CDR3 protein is CASSLVLSGSGEKLFF. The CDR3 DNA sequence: TGCGCCAGCAGCTTGGTATTGTCGGGTTCCGGGGAAAAACTGTTTTTT.

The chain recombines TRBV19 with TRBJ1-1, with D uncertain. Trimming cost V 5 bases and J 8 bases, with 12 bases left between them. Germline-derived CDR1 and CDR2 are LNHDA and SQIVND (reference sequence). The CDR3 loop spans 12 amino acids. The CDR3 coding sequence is TGTGCCAGTAGTCTCCACGCGGGGGAAGCTTTCTTT. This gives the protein CASSLHAGEAFF.

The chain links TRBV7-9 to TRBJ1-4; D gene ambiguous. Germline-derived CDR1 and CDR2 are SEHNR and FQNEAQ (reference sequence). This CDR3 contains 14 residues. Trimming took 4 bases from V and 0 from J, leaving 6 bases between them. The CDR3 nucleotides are TGTGCCAGCAGCTCGCTAGCAACTAATGAAAAACTGTTTTTT. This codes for CASSSLATNEKLFF.

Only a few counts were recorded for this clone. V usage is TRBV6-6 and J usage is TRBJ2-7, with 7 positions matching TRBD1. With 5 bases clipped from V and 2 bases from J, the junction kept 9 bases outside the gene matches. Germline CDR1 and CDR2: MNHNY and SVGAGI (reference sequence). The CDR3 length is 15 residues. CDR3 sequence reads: CASSETGTATYEQYF. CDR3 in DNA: TGTGCCAGCAGTGAGACCGGGACAGCCACCTACGAGCAGTACTTC.